This T cell receptor (beta chain) came from a study of cytomegalovirus exposure and HLA in healthy donors. Researchers ran the PCR with 60 Vbeta and 13 Jbeta primers. Sequencing was performed with immunoSEQ multiplex PCR; in TCRdb, only in-frame clones are kept and a portion is missing. The profile shows 99,000 or so clones, roughly 15% of them singletons. The study, taken as a whole, reports: An ancestry cluster, one associated with Asian ancestry, reportedly showed fewer N-insertions than the approximately 670-donor mean in a later analysis. TCR beta chain V- and J-gene trimming was linked, in a later analysis, to a missense variant in DCLRE1C. Rare sequences made up most TCRs, while some public TCRs were found in many donors. In an earlier analysis, productive rearrangement rates for most beta V segments clustered near 90% or 30%.

This clone was detected only a few times. Its matching antigen is unknown. There are 15 residues in the CDR3. Sequenced material: PBMCs. This receptor was identified in a female donor in good health and CMV-seronegative. The chain couples TRBV21-1 to TRBJ2-7; no DNA check was done on the table's D call, TRBD1. TRBV21-1 is reported as a pseudogene. This CDR3 reads CASSKGDRGHREQYF. The CDR3 nucleotides read TGTGCCAGCAGCAAGGGGGACAGGGGGCATCGGGAGCAGTACTTC.